The sample holds many counts of the clone carrying this T cell receptor (beta chain). As yet, its antigen is unknown. Described time point: newly diagnosed GD, antithyroid drugs for less than 3 months. Scientists built the TCR library using RNA that was extracted from PBMCs. Recruitment took place at an endocrinology department in Xi'an, China. This entry belongs to a study of regulatory T cells in long-lasting Graves disease. This CDR3 contains 15 residues. Germline CDR1 reads MNHNS; CDR2 reads SASEGT. V shed 9 bases and J shed 2 bases, with 20 bases lying between them. Study results and caveats: Thyroid tissue was not sampled; only peripheral blood was.

With iRepertoire HTBI primers and Arm-PCR of CDR3 regions, TCR beta libraries were built. MiXCR, run by TCRdb on the multiplex PCR reads, gives a single entry per CDR3 protein. The data show a few hundred thousand distinct CDR3 sequences, about 14% seen once. This sample was also put to use in a study of T cells in Graves' hyperthyroidism and ophthalmopathy. This second study says: Those with hyperthyroidism were 18 to 65 years old, newly diagnosed, and ill for under 2 months. Blood also carried most thyroid clonotypes expanded above 0.001.

The clonotype originates from a woman aged 45 to 65 with Graves disease. The chain couples TRBV6-1 to TRBJ2-7; D call uncertain. Sequenced material: peripheral blood mononuclear cells (PBMCs), taken at new diagnosis, from a patient treated with antithyroid drugs. CDR3 loop: CARRPKADPTYEQYF. The CDR3 nucleotides are TGTGCCAGACGCCCAAAGGCAGACCCGACCTACGAGCAGTACTTC.